The rows below give T cell receptor beta chains drawn from one sample of a study of Ad26.COV2.S vaccination and SARS-CoV-2 variants. The table came from immunoSEQ multiplex PCR; TCRdb's copy has only in-frame clones and leaves some out. The data hold fewer than 600,000 clones, with nearly 90% observed a single time. Sequencing used peripheral blood, obtained in a trial of Ad26.COV2.S vaccine versus placebo. Receptor source: a person between 18 and 65 years old who received the Ad26.COV2.S COVID-19 vaccine or a placebo. CDR3s include the opening cysteine and the closing phenylalanine or tryptophan. A D gene is named only where the DNA matches it firmly. Clone size is given for some rows only: seen once, a few or many times, or a class if the clone is expanded.

D gene	clone size	J gene	V gene	CDR3 protein	CDR3 DNA
.	.	TRBJ2-5	TRBV3-1/TRBV3-2	CASSPRTTTTTQYF	TGTGCCAGCAGCCCCCGGACTACCACAACGACCCAGTACTTC
.	.	TRBJ2-7	TRBV19	CASSGLGSYEQYF	TGTGCCAGTAGTGGCCTGGGTTCCTACGAGCAGTACTTC
TRBD2	.	TRBJ2-1	TRBV7-3	CASSLRRGTDKGNEQFF	TGTGCCAGCAGCTTAAGGCGGGGGACTGACAAAGGCAATGAGCAGTTCTTC
.	.	TRBJ2-2	TRBV6-4	CASSDFVGGELFF	TGTGCCAGCAGTGATTTCGTGGGCGGGGAGCTGTTTTTT
.	.	TRBJ2-3	TRBV6-6	CASSVGAADTQYF	TGTGCCAGCAGTGTGGGAGCGGCAGATACGCAGTATTTT
TRBD1	.	TRBJ1-6	TRBV10-3	CAISAGQGTESPLHF	TGTGCCATCAGTGCAGGACAGGGTACGGAATCACCCCTCCACTTT
TRBD2	.	TRBJ2-7	TRBV29-1	CSAGSGSSYEQYF	TGCAGCGCCGGCAGCGGGAGCTCCTACGAGCAGTACTTC
.	once	TRBJ2-5	TRBV24-1	CATMDTAGTQYF	TGTGCCACGATGGACACGGCGGGGACCCAGTACTTC
.	.	TRBJ1-2	TRBV6-5	CASSSGRGQPYYGYTF	TGTGCCAGCAGTTCCGGACGGGGGCAGCCCTACTATGGCTACACCTTC
.	.	TRBJ1-2	TRBV30	CAWSVLPGAGHTF	TGTGCCTGGAGTGTACTCCCAGGGGCAGGGCACACCTTC
TRBD1	once	TRBJ2-6	TRBV3-1/TRBV3-2	CASSHPTGEASGANVLTF	TGTGCCAGCAGCCATCCGACAGGGGAGGCCTCTGGGGCCAACGTCCTGACTTTC
.	.	TRBJ1-2	TRBV9	CASSTPGALNYGYTF	TGTGCCAGCAGCACCCCAGGAGCCCTTAACTATGGCTACACCTTC
TRBD1	.	TRBJ1-1	TRBV10-3	CAISESDRVGTEAFF	TGTGCCATCAGTGAGTCGGACAGGGTTGGCACTGAAGCTTTCTTT
.	.	TRBJ2-5	TRBV2	CASNGQGQETQYF	TGTGCCAGCAACGGCCAGGGCCAAGAGACCCAGTACTTC
.	.	TRBJ1-2	TRBV27	CASSPDRFYGYTF	TGTGCCAGCAGTCCCGACAGATTCTATGGCTACACCTTC
TRBD1	once	TRBJ1-2	TRBV4-2	CASSNRDSFYGYTF	TGTGCCAGCAGCAATCGGGACAGCTTCTATGGCTACACCTTC
.	.	TRBJ1-5	TRBV18	CASSPLAGLNSNQPQHF	TGTGCCAGCTCACCCCTCGCCGGGCTCAATAGCAATCAGCCCCAGCATTTT
.	.	TRBJ2-7	TRBV18	CASSPIESTDYEQYF	TGTGCCAGCTCACCGATCGAGAGCACAGACTACGAGCAGTACTTC
.	.	TRBJ1-1	TRBV28	CASREGPNTEAFF	TGTGCCAGCAGGGAGGGGCCGAACACTGAAGCTTTCTTT
.	.	TRBJ2-2	TRBV11-2	CASTRLLNTGELFF	TGTGCCAGCACCAGGCTTCTTAACACCGGGGAGCTGTTTTTT
.	.	TRBJ1-1	TRBV29-1	CSSLGGSPGGTEAFF	TGCAGCTCCCTGGGGGGCAGCCCTGGGGGCACTGAAGCTTTCTTT
.	.	TRBJ2-7	TRBV28	CASRTGTFEQYF	TGTGCCAGCCGCACGGGGACCTTCGAGCAGTACTTC
TRBD1	few	TRBJ1-2	TRBV4-2	CASSQGTGGNYGYTF	TGTGCCAGCAGCCAAGGAACAGGGGGAAACTATGGCTACACCTTC
.	.	TRBJ2-3	TRBV6-5	CASSFSLFYTDTQYF	TGTGCCAGCAGTTTCTCACTCTTCTACACAGATACGCAGTATTTT
TRBD2	.	TRBJ2-1	TRBV28	CASSLGLAGGTYNEQFF	TGTGCCAGCAGTTTGGGACTAGCGGGAGGGACCTACAATGAGCAGTTCTTC
TRBD1	.	TRBJ1-2	TRBV2	CASGRTGYGYTF	TGTGCCAGCGGACGGACAGGCTATGGCTACACCTTC
TRBD2	.	TRBJ2-1	TRBV13	CASSFRLAGSQEDEQFF	TGTGCCAGCAGCTTCAGACTAGCGGGTTCACAAGAGGATGAGCAGTTCTTC
TRBD2	.	TRBJ2-2	TRBV4-1	CASSQVLAGTNTGELFF	TGCGCCAGCAGCCAAGTACTAGCGGGGACGAACACCGGGGAGCTGTTTTTT
.	.	TRBJ1-1	TRBV7-9	CASSTWGSEAFF	TGTGCCAGCTCTACTTGGGGGTCTGAAGCTTTCTTT
.	.	TRBJ1-5	TRBV6-5	CASSYGLNQPQHF	TGTGCCAGCAGTTACGGGCTAAATCAGCCCCAGCATTTT
TRBD1	.	TRBJ1-2	TRBV18	CASSPGMDRGLDGYTF	TGTGCCAGCTCACCGGGAATGGACAGGGGTTTGGATGGCTACACCTTC
.	.	TRBJ1-4	TRBV3-1/TRBV3-2	CASSQAAATNEKLFF	TGTGCCAGCAGCCAAGCGGCAGCCACTAATGAAAAACTGTTTTTT
.	.	TRBJ2-6	TRBV5-1	CASSGPNSGANVLTF	TGCGCCAGCAGCGGGCCGAACTCTGGGGCCAACGTCCTGACTTTC
TRBD1	.	TRBJ1-5	TRBV2	CASSPGTAFNQPQHF	TGTGCCAGCAGTCCCGGGACAGCCTTTAATCAGCCCCAGCATTTT
TRBD1	.	TRBJ2-5	TRBV7-8	CASSRPTGGAKTQYF	TGTGCCAGCAGCAGACCGACAGGGGGCGCGAAGACCCAGTACTTC
TRBD2	.	TRBJ2-5	TRBV11-3	CASSLGGAGVTQYF	TGTGCCAGCAGCTTAGGAGGAGCGGGGGTGACCCAGTACTTC
.	.	TRBJ2-7	TRBV3-1/TRBV3-2	CASSQPTTGSYEQYF	TGTGCCAGCAGCCAACCAACGACAGGCTCGTACGAGCAGTACTTC
.	.	TRBJ1-2	TRBV12-3/TRBV12-4	CASGVGNYGYTF	TGTGCCAGCGGTGTAGGGAACTATGGCTACACCTTC
.	.	TRBJ1-2	TRBV5-1	CASSSGTPDYGYTF	TGCGCCAGCAGCTCCGGGACGCCGGATTATGGCTACACCTTC
TRBD2	.	TRBJ2-1	TRBV7-8	CASVLAGYNEQFF	TGTGCCAGCGTACTAGCGGGCTACAATGAGCAGTTCTTC
TRBD1	.	TRBJ2-2	TRBV7-6	CASSLGTGTGELFF	TGTGCCAGCAGCTTAGGGACAGGCACCGGGGAGCTGTTTTTT
.	.	TRBJ1-2	TRBV28	CASSPVGGKGYGYTF	TGTGCCAGCAGTCCCGTCGGGGGAAAGGGCTATGGCTACACCTTC